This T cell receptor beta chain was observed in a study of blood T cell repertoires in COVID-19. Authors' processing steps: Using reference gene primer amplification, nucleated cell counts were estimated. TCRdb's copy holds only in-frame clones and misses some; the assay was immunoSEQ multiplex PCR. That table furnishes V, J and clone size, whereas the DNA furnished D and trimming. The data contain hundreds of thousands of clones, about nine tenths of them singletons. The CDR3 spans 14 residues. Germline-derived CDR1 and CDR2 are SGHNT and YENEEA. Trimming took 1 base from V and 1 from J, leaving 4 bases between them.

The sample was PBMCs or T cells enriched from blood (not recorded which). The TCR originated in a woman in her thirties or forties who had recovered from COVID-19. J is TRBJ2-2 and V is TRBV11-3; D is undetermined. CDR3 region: CASSLARNTGELFF. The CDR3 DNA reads TGTGCCAGCAGCTTAGCCAGGAACACCGGGGAGCTGTTTTTT.